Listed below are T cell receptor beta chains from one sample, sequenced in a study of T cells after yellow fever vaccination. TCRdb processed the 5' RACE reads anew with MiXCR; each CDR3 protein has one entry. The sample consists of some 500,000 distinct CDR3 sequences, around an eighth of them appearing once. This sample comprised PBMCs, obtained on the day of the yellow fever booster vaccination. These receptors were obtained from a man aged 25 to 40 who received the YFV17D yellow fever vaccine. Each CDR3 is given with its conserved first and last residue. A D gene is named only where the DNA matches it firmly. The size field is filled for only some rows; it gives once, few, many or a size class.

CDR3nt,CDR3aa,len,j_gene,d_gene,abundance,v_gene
TGTGCCAGCTCGCCCGATAAGGGACCCTATGGCTACACCTTC,CASSPDKGPYGYTF,14,TRBJ1-2,.,.,TRBV18
TGTGCCAGCAGGCCCGCCGCGGGATCGACAAATGAGCAGTTCTTC,CASRPAAGSTNEQFF,15,TRBJ2-1,.,.,TRBV2
TGTGCCACCAGCAGAGAAGGACTTATAGGTGAGCCCCAGCATTTT,CATSREGLIGEPQHF,15,TRBJ1-5,.,.,TRBV15
TGTGCCAGCAGCCCCAGGGGAATGGGAGGAAACACCATATATTTT,CASSPRGMGGNTIYF,15,TRBJ1-3,.,few,TRBV7-2
TGTGCCAGCAGTCCGGGCGGGGGCTCCAGGGGTGAGCAGTTCTTC,CASSPGGGSRGEQFF,15,TRBJ2-1,.,many,TRBV12-3/TRBV12-4
TGTGCCAGCAGACATCAGGTCACCGGGGAGCTGTTTTTT,CASRHQVTGELFF,13,TRBJ2-2,.,few,TRBV5-5
TGTGCCAGCAGCCTGGCGGGGACACCCCCCCAAGAGACCCAGTACTTC,CASSLAGTPPQETQYF,16,TRBJ2-5,.,once,TRBV11-2
TGTGCCATCAGGAGCGAGCGGGAGTGGTCCTACGAGCAGTACTTC,CAIRSEREWSYEQYF,15,TRBJ2-7,TRBD2,few,TRBV10-3
TGTGCCAGCAGCCAACAGTCTAGCGGGAGCTATGAGCAGTTCTTC,CASSQQSSGSYEQFF,15,TRBJ2-1,TRBD2,few,TRBV14
TGTGCCAGCAGTCCCGGCCAGCACTTCGACGAGCAGTACTTC,CASSPGQHFDEQYF,14,TRBJ2-7,.,few,TRBV27
TGTGCCAGCAGCTTACGACAAACGAACGGGGCCAACGTCCTGACTTTC,CASSLRQTNGANVLTF,16,TRBJ2-6,.,.,TRBV7-6
TGTGCCAGCAGCTTAGCAGTCCGGACAGGAGCCTCTGGGGCCAACGTCCTGACTTTC,CASSLAVRTGASGANVLTF,19,TRBJ2-6,TRBD1,.,TRBV7-2
TGCAGTGCTAGAGACCAATGGACGGGAGGTATTACAGATACGCAGTATTTT,CSARDQWTGGITDTQYF,17,TRBJ2-3,TRBD2,few,TRBV20-1
TGTGCCAGCAGACCAGTAGCCGGGGAGCTGTTTTTT,CASRPVAGELFF,12,TRBJ2-2,.,.,TRBV6-2/TRBV6-3
TGTGCCAGCAGAGACAGCGGGAGGACCTACGAGCAGTACTTC,CASRDSGRTYEQYF,14,TRBJ2-7,TRBD2,.,TRBV28
TGTGCTAGTGGTCTAGAGGAAGGGACCCAGTACTTC,CASGLEEGTQYF,12,TRBJ2-5,.,many,TRBV12-5
TGCAGTGCTAGAGATGGGGGAAGGGTTTACAATGAGCAGTTCTTC,CSARDGGRVYNEQFF,15,TRBJ2-1,.,.,TRBV20-1
TGTGCCAGCAGCCAAGGAGCGGGAGGAGGAATCACCGGGGAGCTGTTTTTT,CASSQGAGGGITGELFF,17,TRBJ2-2,TRBD2,.,TRBV4-2
TGTGCCAGCAGCTTGGCCCCGGGACAGGGGTATCAGCCCCAGCATTTT,CASSLAPGQGYQPQHF,16,TRBJ1-5,TRBD1,.,TRBV7-2
TGTGCCATCAGTGAGGGTTTGACTAGCCGCGAGCAGTACTTC,CAISEGLTSREQYF,14,TRBJ2-7,TRBD2,few,TRBV10-3
TGTGCCTGGACAGAGAATTCACCCCTCCACTTT,CAWTENSPLHF,11,TRBJ1-6,.,.,TRBV30
TGTGCCAGCAGCCCCGGGACAGGGTACGATGAGCAGTTCTTC,CASSPGTGYDEQFF,14,TRBJ2-1,TRBD1,.,TRBV7-9
TGTGCCAGCACTCCCGCGATGCTCGTAGGAAACACCATATATTTT,CASTPAMLVGNTIYF,15,TRBJ1-3,.,few,TRBV7-8
TGCGCCAGCAGCTTACAGGGGGAAGCTGGGGCCAACGTCCTGACTTTC,CASSLQGEAGANVLTF,16,TRBJ2-6,TRBD1,.,TRBV5-1
TGTGCCACCAGTGATTTTCAAGGTTATACGCAGTATTTT,CATSDFQGYTQYF,13,TRBJ2-3,.,few,TRBV24-1
TGCAGTGCTAGAGTCCGGGGCCCCGGGTTTTACGAGCAGTACTTC,CSARVRGPGFYEQYF,15,TRBJ2-7,.,.,TRBV20-1
TGCAGTGCTAGATTGGACAGGGCCTATCCCAATGAGCAGTTCTTC,CSARLDRAYPNEQFF,15,TRBJ2-1,TRBD1,.,TRBV20-1
TGTGCCAGCAGCCAAACTAACTTGAGACAGGGGTTCGAGCAGTACTTC,CASSQTNLRQGFEQYF,16,TRBJ2-7,TRBD1,.,TRBV14
TGTGCCAGCAGCTGGAGGACTAATGAAAAACTGTTTTTT,CASSWRTNEKLFF,13,TRBJ1-4,.,few,TRBV7-8
TGCAGCGTTGTGAGGGGCCGGCCTGATGGCTACACCTTC,CSVVRGRPDGYTF,13,TRBJ1-2,.,few,TRBV29-1
TGTGCCATCAGTGATGGGACAGGCCCGCCCAATGAGCAGTTCTTC,CAISDGTGPPNEQFF,15,TRBJ2-1,TRBD1,few,TRBV10-3
TGTGCCAGCAGTTTGACAGGGCGCGAGCAGTACTTC,CASSLTGREQYF,12,TRBJ2-7,TRBD1,.,TRBV28
TGTGCCACCAGCAGAGGACAAGTAGAGACCCAGTACTTC,CATSRGQVETQYF,13,TRBJ2-5,.,.,TRBV15
TGTGCCAGCTCACCAGGAACGAACACCGGGGAGCTGTTTTTT,CASSPGTNTGELFF,14,TRBJ2-2,.,many,TRBV18
TGTGCCAGCAGCGTCGCGGGTCTCTCCTACGAGCAGTACTTC,CASSVAGLSYEQYF,14,TRBJ2-7,.,few,TRBV9
TGTGCCAGCAGCCCGGTTGATGTCGAGACCCAGTACTTC,CASSPVDVETQYF,13,TRBJ2-5,.,few,TRBV5-6
TGCAGTGCTAGTCCCCGAATGGGGTACAATGAGCAGTTCTTC,CSASPRMGYNEQFF,14,TRBJ2-1,.,few,TRBV20-1
TGTGCCAGCTCCCCCGGGACAGCCCTAGTCGAGCAGTACTTC,CASSPGTALVEQYF,14,TRBJ2-7,TRBD1,few,TRBV18
TGTGCCAGCAGTTACGGGCACCTACGGGACTACGAGCAGTACTTC,CASSYGHLRDYEQYF,15,TRBJ2-7,.,few,TRBV6-2/TRBV6-3
TGCGCCAGCAGCCCTGGAAGGGGCCGTTCGTCTGTGGAGCAGTACTTC,CASSPGRGRSSVEQYF,16,TRBJ2-7,.,.,TRBV4-3
TGTGCCAGCAGTACCGCCGACTCCGGAAACACCATATATTTT,CASSTADSGNTIYF,14,TRBJ1-3,.,few,TRBV12-3/TRBV12-4
TGCAGTGCTGGTACTAGCGGGAGTTTTTTAGATACGCAGTATTTT,CSAGTSGSFLDTQYF,15,TRBJ2-3,TRBD2,few,TRBV20-1
TGTGCCAGCAGTTCTAGGTCCCGTAGCACTGAAGCTTTCTTT,CASSSRSRSTEAFF,14,TRBJ1-1,.,.,TRBV12-3/TRBV12-4
TGCAGTGCTAGCCCTTCTGGGACAGTCGACAACGAGCAGTACTTC,CSASPSGTVDNEQYF,15,TRBJ2-7,TRBD1,few,TRBV20-1
TGTGCCAGCAGTTACTCGAGCGGTGGGGGGGCCAAAAACATTCAGTACTTC,CASSYSSGGGAKNIQYF,17,TRBJ2-4,.,few,TRBV6-5
TGTGCCAGCAGACCGAACGGGGCCCTAACTAATGAAAAACTGTTTTTT,CASRPNGALTNEKLFF,16,TRBJ1-4,.,.,TRBV6-1